Listed here are 29 T cell receptor beta chains from one sample, sequenced in a study of CD8 T cells in ankylosing spondylitis. Via MiXCR, TCRdb re-called the 5' RACE reads, giving one row per CDR3 protein. The sample has 230,000 or so distinct CDR3 sequences, under 20% seen once. The sample comprised blood, either unsorted or a sorted T cell fraction (not recorded which). The source is a male donor with ankylosing spondylitis or in good health (not recorded which).

This chain links TRBV27 with TRBJ1-5; D not certain. Germline assignment: CDR1 MNHEY and CDR2 SMNVEV (reference sequence). This CDR3 region has 13 residues. With 4 bases removed from V and 6 bases from J, the gap between germline ends came to 10 bases. The CDR3 loop is CASSSRERQPQHF. In DNA form, the CDR3 reads TGTGCCAGCAGTTCGAGAGAGCGTCAGCCCCAGCATTTT.

This clonotype was recorded a few times. The rearrangement joins TRBV6-4 to TRBJ2-3; D might be TRBD2 (6 bases). This CDR3 spans 14 amino acids. The germline CDR1 and CDR2 sequences are MRHNA and SNTAGT. V lost 0 bases and J lost 6, with 10 bases in between. The CDR3 region has the DNA TGTGCCAGCAGTGACTCGGGGGAGGTGGATACGCAGTATTTT. Amino acid sequence: CASSDSGEVDTQYF.

This clonotype was counted a few times. This chain connects TRBV15 to TRBJ2-1; 7 bases are a match to TRBD2. The CDR3 totals 16 residues. V trimming: 0 bases; J trimming: 2 bases; junction bases outside the gene matches: 4. Germline CDR1 reads LNHNV; CDR2 reads YYDKDF (reference sequence). CDR3: CATSREGGSTYNEQFF. The DNA for the CDR3 is TGTGCCACCAGCAGAGAAGGCGGGAGTACCTACAATGAGCAGTTCTTC.

CDR3 DNA: TGTGCCAGCAGCTTAACGGGGACAGGGTACAATGAGCAGTTCTTC. It encodes CASSLTGTGYNEQFF. This sequence joins TRBV7-3 and TRBJ2-1; 9 nucleotides line up with TRBD1. With V trimmed by 0 bases and J by 4 bases, 1 base remained unmatched. This CDR3 has 15 residues. Germline V CDR1 and CDR2: SGHTA, FQGTGA. The full variable domain, completed using reference TRBV7-3 and TRBJ2-1, is GAGVSQTPSNKVTEKGKYVELRCDPISGHTALYWYRQSLGQGPEFLIYFQGTGAADDSGLPNDRFFAVRPEGSVSTLKIQRTERGDSAVYLCASSLTGTGYNEQFFGPGTRLTVL.

In nucleotides, the CDR3 is TGCAGTGCACTTAGGGAGACCCAGTACTTC. This sequence encodes CSALRETQYF. The rearrangement joins TRBV20-1 to TRBJ2-5; D uncertain. The germline gives CDR1 DFQATT, CDR2 SNEGSKA (reference sequence). This CDR3 comprises 10 residues. With 6 bases removed from V and 5 bases from J, the gap between germline ends came to 7 bases.

This clonotype appeared a few times. This chain joins TRBV7-3 and TRBJ2-3; D is possibly TRBD2 (6 bases). The CDR3 spans 15 residues. V was clipped by 5 bases and J by 5 bases, with 17 bases between them. CDR1 SGHTA and CDR2 FQGTGA come from the germline V gene. The CDR3 is CASSPDGGKGDTQYF. DNA for the CDR3: TGTGCCAGCAGCCCGGACGGCGGGAAAGGAGATACGCAGTATTTT. The full variable domain, with the rest looked up from reference TRBV7-3 and TRBJ2-3, is GAGVSQTPSNKVTEKGKYVELRCDPISGHTALYWYRQSLGQGPEFLIYFQGTGAADDSGLPNDRFFAVRPEGSVSTLKIQRTERGDSAVYLCASSPDGGKGDTQYFGPGTRLTVL.

Only a few counts were recorded for this clonotype. V is TRBV4-1 and J is TRBJ2-1, with 10 bases lining up with TRBD1. After removal of 4 bases from V and 9 bases from J, the junction contained 3 bases not matched to a gene. This CDR3 comprises 13 residues. Per germline, CDR1 MGHRA and CDR2 YSYEKL. The CDR3 DNA is TGCGCCAGCAGCCCCGGGACAGGGGTTGAGCAGTTCTTC. Translating it yields CASSPGTGVEQFF.

This clonotype was observed a few times. J is TRBJ1-5 and V is TRBV4-1, with D possibly TRBD1 on 5 matching bases. Germline CDR1 and CDR2: MGHRA and YSYEKL. V dropped 4 bases and J dropped 6 bases, with 10 bases sitting between them. The CDR3 has 13 amino acids. CDR3 coding DNA: TGCGCCAGCAGCCGAAACCAGGGTCAGCCCCAGCATTTT. Its protein product is CASSRNQGQPQHF.

In its sample, this clonotype was seen many times. The chain is built from TRBV7-8 and TRBJ1-2; 7 bases map to TRBD1. V gave up 5 bases and J gave up 8 bases; unmatched junction bases: 14. The CDR3 contains 15 residues. Germline V gene lookup returns CDR1 SGHVS and CDR2 FQNEAQ. The CDR3 DNA is TGTGCCAGCAGCCCCTCGGGACAGAGGTCTAAGGGCTACACCTTC. It yields the protein CASSPSGQRSKGYTF.

This clonotype has only a few counts. This chain joins TRBV20-1 and TRBJ2-5; 7 bases map to TRBD1. The CDR3 extends over 13 amino acids. The J segment lost 7 bases and the V segment lost 2 bases, leaving 7 bases of the junction unmatched. Germline V CDR1 and CDR2: DFQATT, SNEGSKA (reference sequence). CDR3 coding DNA: TGCAGTGCTAGACCGAGGGGGCTTGGGACCCAGTACTTC. Its translation: CSARPRGLGTQYF.

The chain couples TRBV12-3 or TRBV12-4 to TRBJ2-4; D is perhaps TRBD2 (6 bases). There are 17 residues in the CDR3. V lost 4 bases and J lost 1, with 17 bases in between. In nucleotides, the CDR3 is TGTGCCAGCAGTTCGCCGGGACTCCTAAGGGCCAAAAACATTCAGTACTTC. Translated, it gives CASSSPGLLRAKNIQYF.

The rearrangement links TRBV5-1 to TRBJ2-1; 7 bases map to TRBD2. This CDR3 has 16 amino acids. The germline gives CDR1 SGHRS, CDR2 YFSETQ. With V trimmed by 4 bases and J by 4 bases, 11 bases remained unmatched. The CDR3 here is CASSPISAGAYNEQFF. For the CDR3, the DNA is TGCGCCAGCAGCCCCATCTCCGCGGGAGCTTACAATGAGCAGTTCTTC.

This clonotype has more than one count but fewer than ten. V and J are TRBV5-1 and TRBJ2-4, with 10 bases aligning to TRBD1. J was trimmed by 9 bases and V by 0 bases; bases with no gene match: 0. This CDR3 region has 13 residues. Germline values: CDR1 SGHRS, CDR2 YFSETQ. This chain's CDR3 is CASSLGTGGIQYF. The CDR3 DNA reads TGCGCCAGCAGCTTGGGGACAGGGGGCATTCAGTACTTC.

This chain joins TRBV11-2 and TRBJ2-5, with 12 positions matching TRBD2. Germline V CDR1 and CDR2: SGHAT, FQNNGV. After removal of 1 base from V and 5 bases from J, the junction contained 5 bases not matched to a gene. The CDR3 totals 16 residues. The CDR3 DNA is TGTGCCAGCAGCTTAGGGGCTAGCGGGAGGGGTGAGACCCAGTACTTC. Translating it yields CASSLGASGRGETQYF. The complete variable domain, with remaining parts taken from reference TRBV11-2 and TRBJ2-5, reads EAGVAQSPRYKIIEKRQSVAFWCNPISGHATLYWYQQILGQGPKLLIQFQNNGVVDDSQLPKDRFSAERLKGVDSTLKIQPAKLEDSAVYLCASSLGASGRGETQYFGPGTRLLVL.

This clonotype was seen many times. V usage is TRBV4-1 and J usage is TRBJ1-1, with 7 positions matching TRBD1. V dropped 6 bases and J dropped 7; count of bases not matched to a gene: 2. The CDR3 extends over 11 amino acids. Germline V gene data show CDR1 as MGHRA and CDR2 as YSYEKL. CDR3 residues: CASRQGSEAFF. The DNA of the CDR3 is TGCGCCAGCAGACAGGGGAGTGAAGCTTTCTTT.

The rearrangement joins TRBV9 to TRBJ2-3; D is unresolved. V lost 3 bases, J lost 4 bases, and 12 bases lay in between. Germline-derived CDR1 and CDR2 are SGDLS and YYNGEE. This CDR3 is 14 amino acids long. The CDR3 DNA is TGTGCCAGCAGCGGGTATAGTGTCGCAGATACGCAGTATTTT. Translated: CASSGYSVADTQYF.

This clonotype was counted only a few times. The genes are TRBV29-1 and TRBJ2-7; TRBD1 matches 9 bases. This CDR3 contains 15 residues. V lost 1 base and J lost 1; bases outside the gene matches: 5. Germline V lookup: CDR1 SQVTM, CDR2 ANQGSEA. The CDR3 region is CSVEGEQGASYEQYF. The CDR3, as DNA: TGCAGCGTTGAAGGAGAACAGGGGGCTTCCTACGAGCAGTACTTC.

The gene calls are TRBV29-1 and TRBJ1-2, with D perhaps TRBD1 (6 bases). This CDR3 contains 12 residues. Germline assignment: CDR1 SQVTM and CDR2 ANQGSEA. The V and J ends lost 3 bases and 5 bases respectively, with 10 bases between them. CDR3 amino acids: CSVDRGVYGYTF. The CDR3 nucleotides read TGCAGCGTTGACAGGGGCGTATATGGCTACACCTTC. Drawing the rest from reference TRBV29-1 and TRBJ1-2, the complete variable domain is SAVISQKPSRDICQRGTSLTIQCQVDSQVTMMFWYRQQPGQSLTLIATANQGSEATYESGFVIDKFPISRPNLTFSTLTVSNMSPEDSSIYLCSVDRGVYGYTFGSGTRLTVV.

This clonotype was seen ten or more times. J is TRBJ2-1 and V is TRBV29-1; D is uncertain. The V end lost 7 bases, the J end lost 6 bases, and 10 bases lay between the germline ends. CDR1 is SQVTM and CDR2 is ANQGSEA in the germline V gene. The CDR3 extends over 11 amino acids. The CDR3 coding sequence is TGCAGCGGAAAGCGCACCAATGAGCAGTTCTTC. It encodes CSGKRTNEQFF.

The V gene is TRBV3-1, the J gene TRBJ2-5; maybe TRBD1 (5 bases). Trimming left V 6 bases short and J 3 bases short, with 14 bases between. The CDR3 spans 14 residues. Germline-derived CDR1 and CDR2 are LGHDT and YNNKEL (reference sequence). The CDR3 sequence: CASRPRQSKETQYF. DNA for the CDR3: TGTGCCAGCAGACCCAGACAGTCGAAAGAGACCCAGTACTTC.

The chain recombines TRBV25-1 with TRBJ2-1, with 7 positions matching TRBD1. The CDR3 extends over 11 amino acids. V shed 6 bases, J shed 10 bases, and the junction held 3 bases outside the gene matches. From germline, CDR1 is MGHDK and CDR2 SYGVNS. CDR3 loop: CASRQGIEQFF. DNA for the CDR3: TGTGCCAGCAGACAGGGGATAGAGCAGTTCTTC.

This clonotype was counted between two and nine times. The chain has TRBV9 and TRBJ1-6; tentatively, D is TRBD1 (5 bases). V dropped 0 bases and J dropped 7 bases, with 17 bases sitting between them. Germline V gene data show CDR1 as SGDLS and CDR2 as YYNGEE. The CDR3 totals 17 residues. The CDR3 spells CASSVGPTGTPNSPLHF. DNA for the CDR3: TGTGCCAGCAGCGTAGGACCGACCGGGACCCCAAATTCACCCCTCCACTTT.

The V and J genes are TRBV12-3 or TRBV12-4 and TRBJ1-5, with unresolved D. V lost 5 bases and J 4 bases, leaving 6 bases between the germline ends. The CDR3 is made up of 12 amino acids. CDR3 amino acids: CASSPLNQPQHF. The DNA of the CDR3 is TGTGCCAGCAGTCCCTTAAATCAGCCCCAGCATTTT.

The gene calls are TRBV6-1 and TRBJ2-1, with 9 bases identical to TRBD2. Germline V gene data show CDR1 as MNHNS and CDR2 as SASEGT. J lost 7 bases, V lost 6 bases, and 19 bases had no gene match. The CDR3 length is 18 residues. CDR3 sequence reads: CASSWGSGRPWEFNEQFF. The CDR3 nucleotides read TGTGCCAGCAGCTGGGGGAGCGGGAGGCCCTGGGAGTTTAATGAGCAGTTCTTC.

This clonotype was detected ten times or more. The CDR3 nucleotides read TGTGCCAGCAGCGTAGCGGGAGGGGCGTTGGACGAGCAGTACTTC. It encodes CASSVAGGALDEQYF. The chain employs TRBV9 and TRBJ2-7, with 8 bases fitting TRBD2. Germline V lookup: CDR1 SGDLS, CDR2 YYNGEE. Unmatched junction bases numbered 7, after V lost 0 bases and J lost 5 bases. This CDR3 region has 15 residues.

The rearrangement links TRBV9 to TRBJ2-3, with TRBD2 matching 7 bases. Losses at the gene ends were 3 bases for V and 11 bases for J; bases not matched to a gene: 6. The germline V gene encodes CDR1 SGDLS and CDR2 YYNGEE. The length of the CDR3 is 12 residues. CDR3 in DNA: TGTGCCAGCAGCGGGGGGGGAGAAGAGCAGTATTTT. Encoded protein: CASSGGGEEQYF.

The table lists this clonotype with a few counts. The J gene is TRBJ2-7, the V gene TRBV30; 7 bases fit TRBD1. Germline values: CDR1 GTSNPN, CDR2 SVGIG (reference sequence). The CDR3 extends over 15 amino acids. The V segment lost 4 bases and the J segment 2 bases; nucleotides outside the gene matches: 11. CDR3 coding DNA: TGTGCCTGGACTCTCACTAGGGGGCAAACCTACGAGCAGTACTTC. It is translated as CAWTLTRGQTYEQYF.

The gene calls are TRBV29-1 and TRBJ1-5; D is perhaps TRBD1 (6 bases). CDR3 length: 16 amino acids. V lost 4 bases, J lost 4 bases, and 20 bases lay in between. The germline CDR1 and CDR2 sequences are SQVTM and ANQGSEA. CDR3 region: CSVVRKQGFRNQPQHF. In DNA form, the CDR3 reads TGCAGCGTTGTGCGAAAACAGGGCTTTCGGAATCAGCCCCAGCATTTT.

V is TRBV11-2 and J is TRBJ2-5; D is uncertain. Germline values: CDR1 SGHAT, CDR2 FQNNGV. The CDR3 consists of 15 residues. Between the trimmed V and J ends, which lost 5 bases and 3 bases, there was a span of 16 bases. DNA of the CDR3: TGTGCCAGCAGCCTCAGATTCCCTGGGGAAGAGACCCAGTACTTC. Translating gives CASSLRFPGEETQYF.